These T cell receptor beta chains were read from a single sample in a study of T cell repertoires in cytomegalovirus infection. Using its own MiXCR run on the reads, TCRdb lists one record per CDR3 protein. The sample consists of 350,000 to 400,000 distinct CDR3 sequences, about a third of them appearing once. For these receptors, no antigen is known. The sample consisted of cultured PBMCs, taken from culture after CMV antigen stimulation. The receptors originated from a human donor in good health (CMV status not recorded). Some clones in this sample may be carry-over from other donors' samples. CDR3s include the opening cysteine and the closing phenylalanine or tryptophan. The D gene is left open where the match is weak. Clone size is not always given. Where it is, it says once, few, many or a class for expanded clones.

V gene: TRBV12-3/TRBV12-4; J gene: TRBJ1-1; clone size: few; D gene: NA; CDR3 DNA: TGTGCCAGCAGTTTTAGGGGACCCTATTCTCCCTCTGAAGCTTTCTTT; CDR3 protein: CASSFRGPYSPSEAFF
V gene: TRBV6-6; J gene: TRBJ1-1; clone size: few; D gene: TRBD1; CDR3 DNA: TGTGCCAGCAGTTACTCCGCTACAGGGGTCTACACTGAAGCTTTCTTT; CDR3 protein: CASSYSATGVYTEAFF
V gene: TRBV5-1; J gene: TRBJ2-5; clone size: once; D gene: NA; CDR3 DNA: TGCGCCAGCAGCGCCCCCGAGACAGGAAAAGAGACCCAGTACTTC; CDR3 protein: CASSAPETGKETQYF
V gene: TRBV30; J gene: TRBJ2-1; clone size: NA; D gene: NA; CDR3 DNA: TGTGCCTGGAGGAGCCGGGGGCCCGGGGGGTTCTTC; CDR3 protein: CAWRSRGPGGFF
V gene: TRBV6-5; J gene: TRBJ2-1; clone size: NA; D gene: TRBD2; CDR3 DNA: TGTGCCAGCAGGAGGACTAGCGGGAGTCTCCCGGGCTACAATGAGCAGTTCTTC; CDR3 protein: CASRRTSGSLPGYNEQFF
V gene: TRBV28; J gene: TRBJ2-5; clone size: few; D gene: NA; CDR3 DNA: TGTGCCAGCAGTTTCATGAGCCTCAAGGAACAGACCCAGTACTTC; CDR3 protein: CASSFMSLKEQTQYF
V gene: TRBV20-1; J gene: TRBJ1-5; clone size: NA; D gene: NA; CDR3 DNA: TGCAGTGCTAGAGCCCCCAGTGCGGATCAGCCCCAGCATTTT; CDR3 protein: CSARAPSADQPQHF
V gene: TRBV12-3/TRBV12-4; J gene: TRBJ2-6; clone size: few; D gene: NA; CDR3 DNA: TGTGCCAGCAGTTTATTGTTATCTGGGGCCAACGTCCTGACTTTC; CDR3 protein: CASSLLLSGANVLTF
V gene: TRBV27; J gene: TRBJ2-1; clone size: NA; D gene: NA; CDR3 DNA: TGTGCCAGCAGACCAGTAGCGGAATCCTACAATGAGCAGTTCTTC; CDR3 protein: CASRPVAESYNEQFF
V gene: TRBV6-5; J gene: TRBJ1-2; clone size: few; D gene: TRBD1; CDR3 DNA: TGTGCCAGCACCGGGACAGGGGACGGCTACACCTTC; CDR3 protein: CASTGTGDGYTF
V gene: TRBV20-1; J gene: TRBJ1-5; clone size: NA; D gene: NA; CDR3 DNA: TGCAGTGCTAGAGAAGCTCGAAGCAATAGCAATCAGCCCCAGCATTTT; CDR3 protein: CSAREARSNSNQPQHF
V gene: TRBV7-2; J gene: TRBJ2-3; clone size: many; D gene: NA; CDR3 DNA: TGTGCCAGCAGCCCAGAGGGGGGCACAGATACGCAGTATTTT; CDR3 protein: CASSPEGGTDTQYF
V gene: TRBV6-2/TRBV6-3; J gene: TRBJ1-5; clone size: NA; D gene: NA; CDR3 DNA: TGTGCCAGCAGTCCCCCGGGGGGGGGCCAGCCCCAGCATTTT; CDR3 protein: CASSPPGGGQPQHF
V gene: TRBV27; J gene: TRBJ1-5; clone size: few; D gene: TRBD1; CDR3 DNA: TGTGCCAGCAGTTTAAACCAGGGGGATCAGCCCCAGCATTTT; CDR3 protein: CASSLNQGDQPQHF
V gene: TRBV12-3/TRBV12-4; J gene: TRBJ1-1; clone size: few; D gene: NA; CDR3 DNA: TGTGCCAGCAGTTTAGTTCGGGGCGAAGCTTTCTTT; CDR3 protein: CASSLVRGEAFF
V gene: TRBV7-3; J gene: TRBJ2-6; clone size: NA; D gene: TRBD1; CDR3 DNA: TGTGCCAGCAGCTTATTAGGAGGGACAGGCTCTGGGGCCAACGTCCTGACTTTC; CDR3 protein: CASSLLGGTGSGANVLTF
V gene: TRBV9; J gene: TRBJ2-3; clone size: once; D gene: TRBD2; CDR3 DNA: TGTGCCAGCAGCCTAAGCGGGACTGCAGATACGCAGTATTTT; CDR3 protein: CASSLSGTADTQYF
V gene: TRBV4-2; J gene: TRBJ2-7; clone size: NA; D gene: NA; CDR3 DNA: TGTGCCAGCAGCCAAGAGGCTCGGGGGCGGGGCTACGAGCAGTACTTC; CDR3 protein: CASSQEARGRGYEQYF
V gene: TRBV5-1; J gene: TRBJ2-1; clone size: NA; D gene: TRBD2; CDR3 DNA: TGCGCCAGCAGCAGGGGACTAGCGGGAGGAGAAAATGAGCAGTTCTTC; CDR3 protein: CASSRGLAGGENEQFF
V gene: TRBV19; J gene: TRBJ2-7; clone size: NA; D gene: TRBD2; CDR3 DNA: TGTGCCAGTAGTATTCTAGCGGGAGCCTACGAGCAGTACTTC; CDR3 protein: CASSILAGAYEQYF
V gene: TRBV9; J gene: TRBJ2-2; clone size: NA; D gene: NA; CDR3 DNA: TGTGCCAGCAGCCCCCGTTACCAGCGGGCCACCGGGGAGCTGTTTTTT; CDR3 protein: CASSPRYQRATGELFF
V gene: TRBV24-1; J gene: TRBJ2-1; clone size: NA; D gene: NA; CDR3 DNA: TGTGCCACCAGTGACACGCGACGGAGCCATTCCTACAATGAGCAGTTCTTC; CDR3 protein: CATSDTRRSHSYNEQFF
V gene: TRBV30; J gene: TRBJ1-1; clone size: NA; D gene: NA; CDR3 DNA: TGTGCCTGGAGCTTCTTCGGGACGGCGAACACTGAAGCTTTCTTT; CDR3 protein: CAWSFFGTANTEAFF
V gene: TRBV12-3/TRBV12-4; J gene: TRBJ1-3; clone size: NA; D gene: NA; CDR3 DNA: TGTGCCAGCAGCTTGAAGTTCGGAAACACCATATATTTT; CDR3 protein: CASSLKFGNTIYF
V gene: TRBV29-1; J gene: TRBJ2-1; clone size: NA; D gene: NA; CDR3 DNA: TGCAGCGCTGCTGATTACAATGAGCAGTTCTTC; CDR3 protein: CSAADYNEQFF
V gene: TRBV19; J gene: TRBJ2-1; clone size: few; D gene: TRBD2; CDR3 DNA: TGTGCCAGTAGCTCCACGGGACTAGCGGGAGGTGAGCAGTTCTTC; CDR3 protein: CASSSTGLAGGEQFF
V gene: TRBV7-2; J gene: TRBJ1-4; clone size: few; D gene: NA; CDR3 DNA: TGTGCCAGCAGCTTAGATGCAGTTAATGAAAAACTGTTTTTT; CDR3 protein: CASSLDAVNEKLFF
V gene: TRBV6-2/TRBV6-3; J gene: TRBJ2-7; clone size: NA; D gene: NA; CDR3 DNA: TGTGCCAGCAGCCCCACGAGAGGCTACGAGCAGTACTTC; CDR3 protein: CASSPTRGYEQYF
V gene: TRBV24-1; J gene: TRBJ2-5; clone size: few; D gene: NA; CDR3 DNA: TGTGCCACCAGTGATTGGACAGACCAAGAGACCCAGTACTTC; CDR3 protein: CATSDWTDQETQYF
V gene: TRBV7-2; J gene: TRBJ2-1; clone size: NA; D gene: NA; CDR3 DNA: TGTGCCAGCAGCTTAGCGGGCGCGGGGACTTACCATGAGCAGTTCTTC; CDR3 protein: CASSLAGAGTYHEQFF
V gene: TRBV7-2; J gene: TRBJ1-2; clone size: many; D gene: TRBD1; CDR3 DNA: TGTGCCAGCAGCTCTCGCGTTCGACAGGGGGCTGGCTACACCTTC; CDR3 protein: CASSSRVRQGAGYTF
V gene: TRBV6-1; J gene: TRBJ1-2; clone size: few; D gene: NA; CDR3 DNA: TGTGCCAGCACAAACTATGGCTACACCTTC; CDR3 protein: CASTNYGYTF
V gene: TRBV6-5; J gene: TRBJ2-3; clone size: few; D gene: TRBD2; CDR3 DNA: TGTGCCAGCAGTTACTCGTTGGAGCGGGGGAGCACAGATACGCAGTATTTT; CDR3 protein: CASSYSLERGSTDTQYF
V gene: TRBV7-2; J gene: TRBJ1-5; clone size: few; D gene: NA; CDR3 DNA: TGTGCCAGCAGCTACGGCCCGGGAGACCAGCATTTT; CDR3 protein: CASSYGPGDQHF
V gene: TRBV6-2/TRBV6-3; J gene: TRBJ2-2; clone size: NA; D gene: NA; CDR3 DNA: TGTGCCAGCAATTCACACCTACCGCTACCCGGGGAGCTGTTTTTT; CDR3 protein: CASNSHLPLPGELFF
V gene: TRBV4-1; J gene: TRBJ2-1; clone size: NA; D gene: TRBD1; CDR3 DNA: TGCGCCAGCAGCCAAGATAGGCAGGGGGCAGTAAATGAGCAGTTCTTC; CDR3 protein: CASSQDRQGAVNEQFF
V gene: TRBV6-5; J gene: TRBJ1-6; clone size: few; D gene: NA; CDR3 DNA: TGTGCCAGCAGTTACTCCCGATCTAGGAGCTTACCTTCACCCCTCCACTTT; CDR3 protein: CASSYSRSRSLPSPLHF
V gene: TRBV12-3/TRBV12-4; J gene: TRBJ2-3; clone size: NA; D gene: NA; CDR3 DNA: TGTGCCAGCAGCCCTGGGACGATTTCGGATACGCAGTATTTT; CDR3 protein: CASSPGTISDTQYF
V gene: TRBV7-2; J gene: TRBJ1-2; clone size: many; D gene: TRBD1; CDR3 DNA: TGTGCCAGCAGCTCGGACAGGGCTGGCTACACCTTC; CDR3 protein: CASSSDRAGYTF